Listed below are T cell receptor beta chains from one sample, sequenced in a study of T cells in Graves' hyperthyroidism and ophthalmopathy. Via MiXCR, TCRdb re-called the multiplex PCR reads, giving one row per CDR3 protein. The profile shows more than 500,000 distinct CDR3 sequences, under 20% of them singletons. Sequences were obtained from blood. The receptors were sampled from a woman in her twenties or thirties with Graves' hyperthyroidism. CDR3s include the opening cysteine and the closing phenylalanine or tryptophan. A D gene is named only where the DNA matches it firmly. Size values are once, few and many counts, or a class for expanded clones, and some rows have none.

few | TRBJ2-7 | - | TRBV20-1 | TGCAGTGCTAGAGATCCGTTTGCGGGAACCTACGAGCAGTACTTC | CSARDPFAGTYEQYF
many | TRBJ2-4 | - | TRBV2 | TGTGCCAGCACCGAAAACATTCAGTACTTC | CASTENIQYF
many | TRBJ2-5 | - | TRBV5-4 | TGTGCCAGCAGCTTGGTTGGCCCCTCGCAAGAGACCCAGTACTTC | CASSLVGPSQETQYF
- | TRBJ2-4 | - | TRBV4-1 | TGCGCCAGCAGCCAAGGGCGACAAAACATTCAGTACTTC | CASSQGRQNIQYF
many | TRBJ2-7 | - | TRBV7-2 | TGTGCCAGCAGCTTAGGGTACGGGGTAAAGGGCGAGCAGTACTTC | CASSLGYGVKGEQYF
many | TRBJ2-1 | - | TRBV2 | TGTGCCAGCTTAGTAGCGGTCCAGGTCTACAATGAGCAGTTCTTC | CASLVAVQVYNEQFF
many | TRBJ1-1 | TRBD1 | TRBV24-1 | TGTGCCTATAAAGGGGGGACAGGGGTACTTGAAGCTTTCTTT | CAYKGGTGVLEAFF
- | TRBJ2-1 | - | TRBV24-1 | TGTGCCACCAGTCGGTGGGGCATGAGCGTTGAGCAGTTCTTC | CATSRWGMSVEQFF
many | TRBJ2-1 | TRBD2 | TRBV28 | TGTGCCAGCACCTCCGGGGGGGGGCCTTGGAATGAGCAGTTCTTC | CASTSGGGPWNEQFF
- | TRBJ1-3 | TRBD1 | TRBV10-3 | TGTGCCATCAGTGAGACAGGGGATGGAAACACCATATATTTT | CAISETGDGNTIYF
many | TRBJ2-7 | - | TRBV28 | TGTGCCAGCAGTCTAGGACAAGGTGGTGGGTCCTACGAGCAGTACTTC | CASSLGQGGGSYEQYF
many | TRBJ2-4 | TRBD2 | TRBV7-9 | TGTGCCAGCAGCTTAGTCGAGCGGGAGGGCAACATTCAGTACTTC | CASSLVEREGNIQYF
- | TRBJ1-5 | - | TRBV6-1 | TGTGCCAGCGGAATTCAGGGTTTTCGAAAGCCCCAGCATTTT | CASGIQGFRKPQHF
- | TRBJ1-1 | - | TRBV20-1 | TGCAGTGCTAGAGACAGGGAGTCGGACACTGAAGCTTTCTTT | CSARDRESDTEAFF
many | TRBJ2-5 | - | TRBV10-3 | TGTGCCATCAGTGGCGGGGAGACCCAGTACTTC | CAISGGETQYF
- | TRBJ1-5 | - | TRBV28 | TGTGCCAGCAGTTTATCGGGGGGGTTTCAGCCCCAGCATTTT | CASSLSGGFQPQHF
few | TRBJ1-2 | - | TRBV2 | TGTGCCAGCAGTGATGATACGGACCCTGGGGGCTACACCTTC | CASSDDTDPGGYTF
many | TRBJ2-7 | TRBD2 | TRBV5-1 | TGCGCCAGCAGCAAACAACTAGCGGGAGGAGCGCAGTACTTC | CASSKQLAGGAQYF
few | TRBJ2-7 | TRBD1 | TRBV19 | TGTGCCAGTAGTATCTCAACAGGGGGCGAGCAGTACTTC | CASSISTGGEQYF
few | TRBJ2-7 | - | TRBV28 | TGTGCCAGCAGTTTAAGCCCCAGGTCCCCTACCACCGAGCAGTACTTC | CASSLSPRSPTTEQYF
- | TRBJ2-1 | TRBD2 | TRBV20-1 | TGCAGTGCTAGATCCTTAAAATCGACTAGCGGGACCCCCGGGAATGAGCAGTTCTTC | CSARSLKSTSGTPGNEQFF
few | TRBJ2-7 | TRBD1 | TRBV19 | TGTGCCAGTAGTATAGGCTCCGGGACAGGGGACTACGAGCAGTACTTC | CASSIGSGTGDYEQYF
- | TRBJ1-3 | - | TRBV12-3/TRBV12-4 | TGTGCCAGCCGCGCGGGGGGGCGCGGAAACACCATATATTTT | CASRAGGRGNTIYF
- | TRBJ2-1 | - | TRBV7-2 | TGTGCCAGCAGCTTAGGTCTCACACAGTCTAAAGAGACCCAGTTCTTC | CASSLGLTQSKETQFF
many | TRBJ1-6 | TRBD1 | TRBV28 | TGTGCCAGCAGTTCCCGGACAGGGGGCGAAGTGCCGAATCATTCACCCCTCCACTTT | CASSSRTGGEVPNHSPLHF
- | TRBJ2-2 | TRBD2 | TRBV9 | TGTGCCAGCAGCGATACCTTGACTAGCGGGAGGGCCCCCACCGGGGAGCTGTTTTTT | CASSDTLTSGRAPTGELFF
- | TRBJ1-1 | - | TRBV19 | TGTGCCAGTAGTATTCAGTCTGAAGCTTTCTTT | CASSIQSEAFF
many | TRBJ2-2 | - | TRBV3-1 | TGTGCCAGCAGCCAAGATCCGACTGCCGGGGAGCTGTTTTTT | CASSQDPTAGELFF
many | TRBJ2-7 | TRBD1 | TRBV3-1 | TGTGCCAGCAGCTTGCGACAGGGACACGAGCAGTACTTC | CASSLRQGHEQYF
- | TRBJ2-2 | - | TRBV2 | TGTGCCAGCAGAGAGGGAATCGGGGAGCTGTTTTTT | CASREGIGELFF
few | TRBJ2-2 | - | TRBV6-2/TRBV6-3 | TGTGCCAGCACCTTCACAGGTTTCCAGGACACCGGGGAGCTGTTTTTT | CASTFTGFQDTGELFF
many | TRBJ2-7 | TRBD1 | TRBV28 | TGTGCCAGCAGCCAGGACAGGCTGAGCTCCTACGAGCAGTACTTC | CASSQDRLSSYEQYF
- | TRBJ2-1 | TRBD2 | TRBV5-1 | TGCGCCAGCAGGATCAGCGTAGCGGGAGAGGATGAGCAGTTCTTC | CASRISVAGEDEQFF
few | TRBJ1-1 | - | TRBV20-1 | TGCAGTGCTAGCAGACAGGCCTCGAACACTGAAGCTTTCTTT | CSASRQASNTEAFF
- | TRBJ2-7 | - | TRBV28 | TGTGCCAGCAGGAACCAGGGGCGCACCTACGAGCAGTACTTC | CASRNQGRTYEQYF
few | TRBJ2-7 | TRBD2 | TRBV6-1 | TGTGCCAGCAGTGAAGCGCTGGAGACTAGCAAAACCTACGAGCAGTACTTC | CASSEALETSKTYEQYF
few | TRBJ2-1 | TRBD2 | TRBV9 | TGTGCCAGCAGCCCTCGGGACTATCTGGGTGATAATGAGCAGTTCTTC | CASSPRDYLGDNEQFF
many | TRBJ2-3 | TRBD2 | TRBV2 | TGTGCCAGCAGAGTAGCGGGAGTTCGGGATACGCAGTATTTT | CASRVAGVRDTQYF
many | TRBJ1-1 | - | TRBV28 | TGTGCCAGCAGCCCCAGGGGCGCATGGACTGAAGCTTTCTTT | CASSPRGAWTEAFF
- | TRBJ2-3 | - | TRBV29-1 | TGCAGCACGTGGGGGGACTCCGGCACAGATACGCAGTATTTT | CSTWGDSGTDTQYF
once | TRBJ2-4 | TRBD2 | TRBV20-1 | TGCAGTGCTACCGGAACTAGCGGGACGTGGGGAAACATTCAGTACTTC | CSATGTSGTWGNIQYF
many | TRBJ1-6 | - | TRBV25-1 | TGTGCCAGCAGTGAAGTGGTGGGGAGGAATTCACCCCTCCACTTT | CASSEVVGRNSPLHF
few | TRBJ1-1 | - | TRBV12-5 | TGTGCTAGTGGACACGACAGGAGAAGGACTGAAGCTTTCTTT | CASGHDRRRTEAFF
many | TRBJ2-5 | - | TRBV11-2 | TGTGCCAGCAGCTTAGGAACAGCATCAGGAGGGGAGACCCAGTACTTC | CASSLGTASGGETQYF